This TCR beta chain emerged from a study of blood T cell repertoires in COVID-19. At the level of the study: Whether acute or convalescent, the COVID-19 samples came from the United States, Italy and Spain. Sample material is recorded as cDNA or gDNA derived from T cells, B-cell-depleted T cells, or PBMCs.

Per the study methods: Quantification of nucleated cells was approximated via reference gene primer amplification. Assay used: immunoSEQ multiplex PCR; TCRdb lists only in-frame clones, some missing. V, J and clone size were drawn from that table, and D and trimming were deduced from the DNA. The table has roughly 150,000 clones, 84% seen once. The CDR3 loop spans 16 amino acids. Germline-derived CDR1 and CDR2 are LGHNA and YSLEER. J gave up 3 bases and V 0 bases, and 6 bases lay outside the gene matches. This TCR came from a woman aged 45-65 years with acute or convalescent COVID-19. The chain uses TRBV4-3 and TRBJ1-2; 8 bases match TRBD1. Sequencing was carried out using peripheral blood. CDR3 bases: TGCGCCAGCAGCCAAGAGGGACAGGCGACCGACTATGGCTACACCTTC. It encodes CASSQEGQATDYGYTF.